This entry is about one TCR beta chain. The cDNA came from 5'RACE, which used 10-nucleotide random UMIs. TCRdb itself ran the 5' RACE reads through MiXCR, one entry per CDR3 protein. Of tens of thousands of distinct CDR3 sequences in the sample, under 13% were seen once. The sample is drawn from a study of neurological immune-mediated disorders. V was shortened by 0 bases and J by 6 bases, with 12 bases between the two germline ends. From germline, CDR1 is SGHRS and CDR2 YFSETQ. This CDR3 comprises 14 residues. This sequence joins TRBV5-1 and TRBJ2-5; D possibly uses TRBD1 or TRBD2 (7 bases each). The specimen was PBMCs. This TCR was recovered from a man in his forties or fifties in good health. The CDR3, as DNA: TGCGCCAGCAGCTTGGGACAGGGAGGGAAGACCCAGTACTTC. Translated, it gives CASSLGQGGKTQYF.